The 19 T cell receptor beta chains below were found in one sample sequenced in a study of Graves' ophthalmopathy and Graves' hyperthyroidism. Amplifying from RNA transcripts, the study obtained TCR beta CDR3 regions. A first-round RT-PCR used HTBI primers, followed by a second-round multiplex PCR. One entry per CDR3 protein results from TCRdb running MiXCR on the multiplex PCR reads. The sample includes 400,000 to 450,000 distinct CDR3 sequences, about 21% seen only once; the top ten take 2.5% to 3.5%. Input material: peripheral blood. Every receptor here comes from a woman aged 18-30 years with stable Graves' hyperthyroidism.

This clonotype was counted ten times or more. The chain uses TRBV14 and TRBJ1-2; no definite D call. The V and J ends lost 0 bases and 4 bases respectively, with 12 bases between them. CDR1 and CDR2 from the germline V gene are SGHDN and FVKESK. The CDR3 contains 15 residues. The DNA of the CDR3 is TGTGCCAGCAGCCAAGAAATAGGCGGATCCTATGGCTACACCTTC. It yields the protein CASSQEIGGSYGYTF. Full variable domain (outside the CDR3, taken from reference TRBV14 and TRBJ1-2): EAGVTQFPSHSVIEKGQTVTLRCDPISGHDNLYWYRRVMGKEIKFLLHFVKESKQDESGMPNNRFLAERTGGTYSTLKVQPAELEDSGVYFCASSQEIGGSYGYTFGSGTRLTVV.

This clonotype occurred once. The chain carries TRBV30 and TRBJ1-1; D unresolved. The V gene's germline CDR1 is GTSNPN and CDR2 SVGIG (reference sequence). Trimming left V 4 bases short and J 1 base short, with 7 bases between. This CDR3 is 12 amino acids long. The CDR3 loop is CAWNDGNTEAFF. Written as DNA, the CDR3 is TGTGCCTGGAATGACGGGAACACTGAAGCTTTCTTT.

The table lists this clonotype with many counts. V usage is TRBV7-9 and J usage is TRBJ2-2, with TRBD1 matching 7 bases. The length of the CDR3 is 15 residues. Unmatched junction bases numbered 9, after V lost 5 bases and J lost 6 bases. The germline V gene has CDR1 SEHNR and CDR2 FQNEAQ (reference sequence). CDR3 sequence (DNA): TGTGCCAGCAGCGCCACAGGGGCTTTCTCCGGGGAGCTGTTTTTT. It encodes CASSATGAFSGELFF.

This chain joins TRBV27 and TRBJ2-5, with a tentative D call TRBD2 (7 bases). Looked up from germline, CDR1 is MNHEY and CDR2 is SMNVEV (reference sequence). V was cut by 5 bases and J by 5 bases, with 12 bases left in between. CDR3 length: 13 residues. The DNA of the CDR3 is TGTGCCAGCAGTCGGGGGGCGTCGGAGACCCAGTACTTC. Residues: CASSRGASETQYF.

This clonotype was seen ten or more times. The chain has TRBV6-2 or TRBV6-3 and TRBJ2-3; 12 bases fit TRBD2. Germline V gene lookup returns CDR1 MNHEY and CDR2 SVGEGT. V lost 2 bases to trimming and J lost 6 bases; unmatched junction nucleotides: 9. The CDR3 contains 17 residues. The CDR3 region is CASSYPRLAGVDDTQYF. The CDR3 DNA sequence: TGTGCCAGCAGTTACCCCCGACTAGCGGGAGTGGATGATACGCAGTATTTT.

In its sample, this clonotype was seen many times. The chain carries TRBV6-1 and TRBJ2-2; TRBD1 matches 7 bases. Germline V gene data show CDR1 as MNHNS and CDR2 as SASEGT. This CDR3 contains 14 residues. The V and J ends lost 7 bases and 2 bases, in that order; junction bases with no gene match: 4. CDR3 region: CASMNRGNTGELFF. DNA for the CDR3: TGTGCCAGCATGAACAGGGGCAACACCGGGGAGCTGTTTTTT.

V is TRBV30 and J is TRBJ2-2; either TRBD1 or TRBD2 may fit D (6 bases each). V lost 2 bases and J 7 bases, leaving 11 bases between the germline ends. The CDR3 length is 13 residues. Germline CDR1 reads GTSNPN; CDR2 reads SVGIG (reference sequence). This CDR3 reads CAWSRGVGGELFF. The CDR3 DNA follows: TGTGCCTGGAGTAGGGGGGTAGGCGGGGAGCTGTTTTTT.

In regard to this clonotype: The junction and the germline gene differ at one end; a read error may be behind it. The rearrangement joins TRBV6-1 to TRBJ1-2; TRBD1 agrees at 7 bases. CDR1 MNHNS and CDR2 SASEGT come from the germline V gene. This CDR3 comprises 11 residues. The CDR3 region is CACSQGGGYTF. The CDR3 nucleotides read TGTGCCTGCAGTCAGGGGGGAGGCTACACCTTC.

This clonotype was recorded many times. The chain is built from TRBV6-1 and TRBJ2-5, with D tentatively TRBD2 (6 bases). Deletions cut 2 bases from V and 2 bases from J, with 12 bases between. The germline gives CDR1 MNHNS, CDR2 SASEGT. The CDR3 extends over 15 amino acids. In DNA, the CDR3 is TGTGCCAGCAGTGAAAGACTAGTTGGGCAAGAGACCCAGTACTTC. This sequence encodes CASSERLVGQETQYF.

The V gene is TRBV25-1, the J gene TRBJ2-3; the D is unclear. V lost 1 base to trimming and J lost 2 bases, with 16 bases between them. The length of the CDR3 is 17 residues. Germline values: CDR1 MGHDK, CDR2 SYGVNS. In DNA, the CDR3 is TGTGCCAGCAGTGAATGGGAATGTTCGCCCCTCACAGATACGCAGTATTTT. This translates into CASSEWECSPLTDTQYF.

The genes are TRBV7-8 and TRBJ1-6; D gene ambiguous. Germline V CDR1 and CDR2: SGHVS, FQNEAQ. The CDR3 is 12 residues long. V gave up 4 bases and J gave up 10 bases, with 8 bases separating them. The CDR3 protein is CASSSLRSPLHF. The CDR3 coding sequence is TGTGCCAGCAGCTCCCTTAGGTCACCCCTCCACTTT.

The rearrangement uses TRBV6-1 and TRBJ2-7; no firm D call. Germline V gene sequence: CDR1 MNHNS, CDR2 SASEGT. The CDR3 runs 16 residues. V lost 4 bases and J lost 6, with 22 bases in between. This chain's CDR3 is CASSGTDGASYGEQYF. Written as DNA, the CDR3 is TGTGCCAGCAGTGGGACGGACGGTGCATCCTACGGCGAGCAGTACTTC.

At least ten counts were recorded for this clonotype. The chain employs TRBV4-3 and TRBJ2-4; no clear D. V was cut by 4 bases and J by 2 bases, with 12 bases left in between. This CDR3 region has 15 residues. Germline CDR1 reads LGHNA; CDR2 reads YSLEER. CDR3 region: CASSLLLGSKNIQYF. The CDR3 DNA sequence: TGCGCCAGCAGCCTACTTCTGGGGTCCAAAAACATTCAGTACTTC.

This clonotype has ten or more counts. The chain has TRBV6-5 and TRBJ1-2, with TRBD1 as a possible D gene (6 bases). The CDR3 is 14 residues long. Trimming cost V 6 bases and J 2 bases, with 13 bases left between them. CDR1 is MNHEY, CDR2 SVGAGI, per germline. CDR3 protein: CASSQGFPNYGYTF. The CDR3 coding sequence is TGTGCCAGCAGCCAGGGGTTCCCGAACTATGGCTACACCTTC.

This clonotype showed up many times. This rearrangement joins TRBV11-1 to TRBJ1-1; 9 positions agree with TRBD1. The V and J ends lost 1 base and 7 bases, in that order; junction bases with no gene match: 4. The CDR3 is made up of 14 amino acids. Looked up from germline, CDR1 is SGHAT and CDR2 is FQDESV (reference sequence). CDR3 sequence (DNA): TGTGCCAGCAGCTTAGGTGGGACAGGGTTTGAAGCTTTCTTT. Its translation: CASSLGGTGFEAFF.

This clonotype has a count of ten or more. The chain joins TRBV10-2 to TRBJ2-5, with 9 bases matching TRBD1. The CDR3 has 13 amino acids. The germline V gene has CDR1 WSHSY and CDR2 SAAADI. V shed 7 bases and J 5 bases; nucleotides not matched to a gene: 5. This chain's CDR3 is CASKTGGRETQYF. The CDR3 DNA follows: TGCGCCAGCAAGACAGGGGGTCGGGAGACCCAGTACTTC.

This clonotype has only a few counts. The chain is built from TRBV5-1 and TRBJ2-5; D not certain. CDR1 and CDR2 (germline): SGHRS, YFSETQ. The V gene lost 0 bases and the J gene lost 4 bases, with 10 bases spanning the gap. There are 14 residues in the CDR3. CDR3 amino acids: CASSLGKALETQYF. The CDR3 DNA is TGCGCCAGCAGCTTGGGGAAGGCCCTAGAGACCCAGTACTTC.

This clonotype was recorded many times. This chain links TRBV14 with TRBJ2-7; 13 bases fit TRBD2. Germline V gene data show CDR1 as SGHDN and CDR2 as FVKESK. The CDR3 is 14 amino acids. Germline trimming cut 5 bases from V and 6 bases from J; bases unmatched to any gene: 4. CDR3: CASSSRLAGGEQYF. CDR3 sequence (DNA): TGTGCCAGCAGCTCCCGACTAGCGGGAGGCGAGCAGTACTTC.

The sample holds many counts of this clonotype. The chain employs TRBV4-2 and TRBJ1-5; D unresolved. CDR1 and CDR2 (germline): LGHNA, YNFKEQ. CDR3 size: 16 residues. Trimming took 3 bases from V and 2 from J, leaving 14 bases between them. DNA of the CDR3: TGTGCCAGCAGCCAGTTGTCCCCGGCGGGCAATCAGCCCCAGCATTTT. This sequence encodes CASSQLSPAGNQPQHF.